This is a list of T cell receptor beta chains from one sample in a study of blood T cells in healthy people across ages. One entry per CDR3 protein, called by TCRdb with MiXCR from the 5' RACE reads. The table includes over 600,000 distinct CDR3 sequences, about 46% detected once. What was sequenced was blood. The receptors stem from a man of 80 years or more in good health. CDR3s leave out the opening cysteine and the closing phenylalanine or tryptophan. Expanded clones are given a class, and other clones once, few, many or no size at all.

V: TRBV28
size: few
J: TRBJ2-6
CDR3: ASSRVGGPGANVLT

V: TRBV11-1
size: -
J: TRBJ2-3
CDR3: ASSLGLGQATDTQY

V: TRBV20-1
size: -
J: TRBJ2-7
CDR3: SARFGEQY

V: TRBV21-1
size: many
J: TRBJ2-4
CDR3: ASSTPLAGEVLVKNIQY

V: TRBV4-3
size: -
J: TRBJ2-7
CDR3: ASSQDGLATYEQY

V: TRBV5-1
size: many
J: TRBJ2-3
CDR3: ASSLQPSTDTQY

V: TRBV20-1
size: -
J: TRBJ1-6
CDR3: SAGPDRERSPLH

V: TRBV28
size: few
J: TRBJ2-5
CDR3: ASSLKGSGRRETQY

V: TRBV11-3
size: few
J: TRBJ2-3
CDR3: ASSAGQATDTQY

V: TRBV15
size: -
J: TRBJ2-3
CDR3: ATSMTSGGAQDTQY

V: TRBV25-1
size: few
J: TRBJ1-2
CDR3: ASSEPNYGYT

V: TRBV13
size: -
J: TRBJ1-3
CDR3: ASSREGSSGNTIY

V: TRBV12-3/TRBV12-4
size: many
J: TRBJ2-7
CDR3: ASSPSAGGRVGEQY

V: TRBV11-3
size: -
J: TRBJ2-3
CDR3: ASSFGLTAQY

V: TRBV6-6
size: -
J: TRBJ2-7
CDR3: ASSYSRGREPY

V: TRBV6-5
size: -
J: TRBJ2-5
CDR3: ASSSTGSSETQY

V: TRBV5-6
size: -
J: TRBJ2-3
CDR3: ASSFGTALSTDTQY

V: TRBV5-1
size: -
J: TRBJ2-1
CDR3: ASSGGATGNEQF

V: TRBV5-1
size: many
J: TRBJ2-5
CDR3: ASSSAGGQETQY

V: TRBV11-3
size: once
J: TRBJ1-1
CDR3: ASGDMNTEAF

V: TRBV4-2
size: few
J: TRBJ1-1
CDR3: ASSQGTLLTANTEAF

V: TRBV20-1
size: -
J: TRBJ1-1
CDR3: SVGAGTGNTEAF

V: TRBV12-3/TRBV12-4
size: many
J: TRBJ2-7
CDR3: ASREGGKPRQY

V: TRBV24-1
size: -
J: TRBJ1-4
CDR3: ATSPVARTLPDEKLF

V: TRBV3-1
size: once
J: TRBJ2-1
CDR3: ASSHVLARGEQF

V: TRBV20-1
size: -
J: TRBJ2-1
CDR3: SARDVSGINEQF

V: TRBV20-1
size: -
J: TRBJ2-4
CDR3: SARQDRVLTKNIQY

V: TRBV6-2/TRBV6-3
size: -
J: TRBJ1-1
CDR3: ASATRNTEAF

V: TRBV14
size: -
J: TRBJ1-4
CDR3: ASSYDRASKEKLF

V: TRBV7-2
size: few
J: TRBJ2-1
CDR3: ASSLAPQGKQF

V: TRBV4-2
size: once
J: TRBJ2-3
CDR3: ASSQERGGPDTQY

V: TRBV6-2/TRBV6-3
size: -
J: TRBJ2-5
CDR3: ASSYSPHDPETQY

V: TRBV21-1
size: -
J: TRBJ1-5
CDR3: ASSKGNLGTDSNQPQH

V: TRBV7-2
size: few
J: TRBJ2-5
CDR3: ASSRTSGRVQETQY

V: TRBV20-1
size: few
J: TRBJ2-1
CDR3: SASTSGGYNEQF

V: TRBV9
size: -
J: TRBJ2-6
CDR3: ASSVPSRSGANALT

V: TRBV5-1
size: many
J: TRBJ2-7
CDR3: ASSGDSFYEQY

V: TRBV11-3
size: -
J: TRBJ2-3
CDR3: ASSPRGSSDTQY

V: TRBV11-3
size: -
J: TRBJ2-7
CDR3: ASSLLGWGREQY

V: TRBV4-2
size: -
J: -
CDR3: ASSHLARSSYNEQY

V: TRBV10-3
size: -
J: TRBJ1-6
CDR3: AISASGTGSNSPLH